A selection of T cell receptor beta chains follows, all from one sample in a study of blood T cell repertoires in COVID-19. The repertoire was sequenced with immunoSEQ multiplex PCR; TCRdb's copy has only in-frame clones and lacks some. The profile shows 210,000 or so clones, approximately 86% of them singletons. The source material was peripheral blood. Every receptor here comes from a man younger than 35 with active or convalescent COVID-19. CDR3s include the opening cysteine and the closing phenylalanine or tryptophan. The D gene is left open where the match is weak. Expanded clones get a size class; other rows say once, few or many, or leave the size out.

NA NA TRBJ1-5 TRBV19 TGTGCCAGTACCCCCGCGGTCCGGAACAATCAGCCCCAGCATTTT CASTPAVRNNQPQHF
NA NA TRBJ1-1 TRBV6-5 TGTGCCAGCAGTTACTCGTCAGGGGTGAACACTGAAGCTTTCTTT CASSYSSGVNTEAFF
NA TRBD2 TRBJ2-2 TRBV28 TGTGCCAGCAGCCGCGTTGAGCGGGAGTTGTTGGAGCTGTTTTTT CASSRVERELLELFF
NA NA TRBJ2-7 TRBV5-4 TGTGCCAGCAGCACCGCGCCGGGATACGAGCAGTACTTC CASSTAPGYEQYF
NA TRBD1 TRBJ1-4 TRBV5-1 TGCGCCAGCAGGGATAGGGGGCAGGGTGAAAAACTGTTTTTT CASRDRGQGEKLFF
NA TRBD1 TRBJ2-5 TRBV5-1 TGCGCCAGCAGCCGCGGGGACAGGGGGCGGGAAGAGACCCAGTACTTC CASSRGDRGREETQYF
NA TRBD1 TRBJ1-1 TRBV19 TGTGCCAGTAGACCCAACAGGGGGTCGAACACTGAAGCTTTCTTT CASRPNRGSNTEAFF
NA NA TRBJ2-1 TRBV6-5 TGTGCCAGCATAAGTGGGGGCGTGGACAATGAGCAGTTCTTC CASISGGVDNEQFF
NA TRBD2 TRBJ2-5 TRBV7-2 TGTGCCAGCAGCTACGCCGGGACTAGCGGGCAAGAGACCCAGTACTTC CASSYAGTSGQETQYF
NA NA TRBJ1-2 TRBV7-6 TGTGCCAGCAGCTTACCAGGGATCTATGGCTACACCTTC CASSLPGIYGYTF
NA NA TRBJ2-5 TRBV11-3 TGTGCCAGCAGCTTAGACCACTCGAGAGGGGAGACCCAGTACTTC CASSLDHSRGETQYF
NA NA TRBJ1-4 TRBV7-2 TGTGCCAGCAGCAGGGGATGGGGGGGAGGTGAAAAACTGTTTTTT CASSRGWGGGEKLFF
NA TRBD1 TRBJ1-3 TRBV2 TGTGCCAGCAGCGGGACAGCTGGAAACACCATATATTTT CASSGTAGNTIYF
NA NA TRBJ1-6 TRBV5-1 TGCGCCAGCAGCTTGGCAGGGCCGAGGTATAATTCACCCCTCCACTTT CASSLAGPRYNSPLHF
NA NA TRBJ1-1 TRBV25-1 TGTGCCAGTAGAGGTATGGTGAACACTGAAGCTTTCTTT CASRGMVNTEAFF
NA TRBD2 TRBJ2-1 TRBV28 TGTGCCAGCACGGGAGGGGGGACACGAGGTGGTGAGCAGTTCTTC CASTGGGTRGGEQFF
NA NA TRBJ1-3 TRBV2 TGTGCCAGCAGTGACGGGGTCCGCTCTGGAAACACCATATATTTT CASSDGVRSGNTIYF
NA NA TRBJ2-7 TRBV28 TGTGCCAGCAGTTTCCACAGCCCGGCAGGTAGCGAGCAGTACTTC CASSFHSPAGSEQYF
once TRBD1 TRBJ2-1 TRBV19 TGTGCCAGTAGTATCGGGGACAGGGGGCAGTTCTTC CASSIGDRGQFF
NA TRBD1 TRBJ1-5 TRBV15 TGTGCCACCAGCGTGGACAGGGTACAGCCCCAGCATTTT CATSVDRVQPQHF
few TRBD1 TRBJ1-5 TRBV6-4 TGTGCCAGCAGTGAAGGGGGCGGTCGGCCCCAGCATTTT CASSEGGGRPQHF
once TRBD2 TRBJ2-7 TRBV25-1 TGTGCCAGCAGTGAATCTGGACTAGCGGGAGTCTACGAGCAGTACTTC CASSESGLAGVYEQYF
NA NA TRBJ1-1 TRBV9 TGTGCCAGCAGCGTAGCAGATACAGGGAACACTGAAGCTTTCTTT CASSVADTGNTEAFF
once TRBD2 TRBJ2-3 TRBV7-8 TGTGCCAGCAGCTTAACCGGGACTAGCGGTCTTAGCACAGATACGCAGTATTTT CASSLTGTSGLSTDTQYF
NA TRBD2 TRBJ2-7 TRBV7-2 TGTGCCAGCAGAATGGGACTAGCGGACTACGAGCAGTACTTC CASRMGLADYEQYF
NA NA TRBJ1-2 TRBV13 TGTGCCAGCAGCTTAGGACGGGACTATGGCTACACCTTC CASSLGRDYGYTF
few NA TRBJ2-7 TRBV12-3/TRBV12-4 TGTGCCAGCAGTTCCCACATCTCCTACGAGCAGTACTTC CASSSHISYEQYF
NA TRBD1 TRBJ2-1 TRBV5-4 TGTGCCAGCAGCCCAGGGACAGCGAGCTCCTACAATGAGCAGTTCTTC CASSPGTASSYNEQFF
NA NA TRBJ2-1 TRBV3-1/TRBV3-2 TGTGCCAGCAGCCTAGCCGGGGGTTTGGTAAATGAGCAGTTCTTC CASSLAGGLVNEQFF
NA NA TRBJ2-1 TRBV15 TGTGCCACCAGCAGAGTGCGGGGCCCCTACAATGAGCAGTTCTTC CATSRVRGPYNEQFF
once TRBD1 TRBJ2-7 TRBV7-2 TGTGCCAGCAGCCCGACCGGGACAGGGGTCTACGAGCAGTACTTC CASSPTGTGVYEQYF
few NA TRBJ1-6 TRBV6-5 TGTGCCAGCAGTAGCGGCACGAATTCACCCCTCCACTTT CASSSGTNSPLHF
NA NA TRBJ2-5 TRBV27 TGTGCCAGCAGTCATCTTGCGGGCGGGCCTCGTCGGGAGACCCAGTACTTC CASSHLAGGPRRETQYF
NA NA TRBJ1-4 TRBV28 TGTGCCAGCAGTACCGCGGCGGGTGAAAAACTGTTTTTT CASSTAAGEKLFF
NA TRBD1 TRBJ1-2 TRBV5-5 TGTGCCAGCAGCCTGGGACAGGGCTGGGGTGGCTACACCTTC CASSLGQGWGGYTF
NA TRBD1 TRBJ1-6 TRBV7-2 TGTGCCAGCAGCCTACAGGGGTATAATTCACCCCTCCACTTT CASSLQGYNSPLHF
NA NA TRBJ1-4 TRBV28 TGTGCCAGCAGCCTAGGGGCAGTGCGCAATGAAAAACTGTTTTTT CASSLGAVRNEKLFF
NA NA TRBJ1-1 TRBV18 TGTGCCAGCTCACCACCGAACGGGGTCACTGAAGCTTTCTTT CASSPPNGVTEAFF
once NA TRBJ2-2 TRBV28 TGTGCCAGCAGTTCTGACCCGGGACAGAACACCGGGGAGCTGTTTTTT CASSSDPGQNTGELFF
NA NA TRBJ1-3 TRBV7-2 TGTGCCAGCAGCTTACAAGGAGGACCTGGAAACACCATATATTTT CASSLQGGPGNTIYF
NA TRBD1 TRBJ1-4 TRBV3-1/TRBV3-2 TGTGCCAGCAGCCAAGCCGGGACAGGGGGTTCAGAAAAACTGTTTTTT CASSQAGTGGSEKLFF
NA NA TRBJ1-4 TRBV28 TGTGCCAGCAGGTTGGGCAGCCAGAATGAAAAACTGTTTTTT CASRLGSQNEKLFF